A selection of T cell receptor beta chains follows, all from one sample in a study of cytomegalovirus exposure and HLA in healthy donors. Clones were read by immunoSEQ multiplex PCR, and TCRdb kept only the in-frame ones, dropping some. Seen here are hundreds of thousands of clones, roughly 89% observed once, and the top ten hold 0.83%. Source material: PBMCs. The origin of the receptors is a woman aged 18-29 years in good health and CMV-seronegative. CDR3s include the opening cysteine and the closing phenylalanine or tryptophan. D genes are given only for firm matches. Only some rows state a clone size, as once, few, many or a class for expanded clones.

TRBJ2-3	TRBD2	TRBV10-2	-	TGCGCCAGCAGTGGCGGGGGGGGTACAGATACGCAGTATTTT	CASSGGGGTDTQYF
TRBJ1-3	-	TRBV10-3	once	TGTGCCATCAGTGAGGGGCAGACCTCTGGAAACACCATATATTTT	CAISEGQTSGNTIYF
TRBJ2-3	TRBD2	TRBV6-4	-	TGTGCCAGCAGCGCGACTAGCGGGAGCACAGATACGCAGTATTTT	CASSATSGSTDTQYF
TRBJ1-1	-	TRBV27	once	TGTGCCAGCAGTTTAAGCGGGCGGGGGACTGAAGCTTTCTTT	CASSLSGRGTEAFF
TRBJ2-5	-	TRBV25-1	-	TGTGCCAGCAGAAGGGGGACAGAGACCCAGTACTTC	CASRRGTETQYF
TRBJ2-5	-	TRBV5-1	-	TGCGCCAGCAGAATAGAGTTCGGGGGTTTGGAGACCCAGTACTTC	CASRIEFGGLETQYF
TRBJ1-2	TRBD1	TRBV30	few	TGTGCCTGGAGTTCCGGGACAGGGTACCTCTATGGCTACACCTTC	CAWSSGTGYLYGYTF
TRBJ2-2	TRBD2	TRBV6-5	-	TGTGCCAGCAGTTACCTGGGTAGCGGGAAGGACGGGGAGCTGTTTTTT	CASSYLGSGKDGELFF
TRBJ1-2	TRBD1	TRBV5-1	-	TGCGCCAGCAGCTTGCAGGGGGCGGAGGGCTACACCTTC	CASSLQGAEGYTF
TRBJ2-1	-	TRBV6-5	-	TGTGCCAGCAGTTTTCGGGGAGAGGGTACCTACAATGAGCAGTTCTTC	CASSFRGEGTYNEQFF
TRBJ2-5	-	TRBV10-2	-	TGCGCCAGCAGGAGGGTAGGAGAGACCCAGTACTTC	CASRRVGETQYF
TRBJ2-3	-	TRBV2	-	TGTGCCTCATCCCGGGGGACCACAGATACGCAGTATTTT	CASSRGTTDTQYF
TRBJ2-2	-	TRBV11-2	-	TGTGCCAGCAGCCCCACGGCCGGGAGTTTGACCGGGGAGCTGTTTTTT	CASSPTAGSLTGELFF
TRBJ1-5	TRBD1	TRBV28	-	TGTGCCAGCAGGACCGGGACAGTTGGCAATCAGCCCCAGCATTTT	CASRTGTVGNQPQHF
TRBJ2-2	TRBD2	TRBV28	-	TGTGCCAGCACCCTATTGACTAGCGGGGGAGGGGAGCTGTTTTTT	CASTLLTSGGGELFF
TRBJ1-2	TRBD1	TRBV19	-	TGTGCCAGTAACACAGGGGGCGCTGGCTACACCTTC	CASNTGGAGYTF
TRBJ1-2	-	TRBV7-9	-	TGTGCCAGCAGCTCTTCTCAGGGCCACACCTTC	CASSSSQGHTF
TRBJ1-3	-	TRBV30	-	TGTGCCTGGAATAAGGGGACTGGAAACACCATATATTTT	CAWNKGTGNTIYF
TRBJ2-1	-	TRBV18	-	TGTGCCAGCTCACCTTCGGGGTCAGGTGAGCAGTTCTTC	CASSPSGSGEQFF
TRBJ1-5	-	TRBV30	-	TGTGCCTGGAGTGACGGTCGGGGCAATCAGCCCCAGCATTTT	CAWSDGRGNQPQHF
TRBJ2-5	TRBD1	TRBV6-5	-	TGTGCCAGCAGTTACAGACAGGGGGGGGTCGAGACCCAGTACTTC	CASSYRQGGVETQYF
TRBJ2-7	-	TRBV30	-	TGTGCCTGGGGTGTGACAAACTACGAGCAGTACTTC	CAWGVTNYEQYF
TRBJ2-2	TRBD2	TRBV30	-	TGTGCCTGGAGTATAGCCGGGACTAGCCGGGGCGGGGAGCTGTTTTTT	CAWSIAGTSRGGELFF
TRBJ2-5	TRBD2	TRBV5-4	-	TGTGCCAGCAGCTGGGGACTAGCGGGGGGATCCCAAGAGACCCAGTACTTC	CASSWGLAGGSQETQYF
TRBJ1-3	-	TRBV29-1	-	TGCAGCGTTGCTGGGCCCAAGGGGGGAAACACCATATATTTT	CSVAGPKGGNTIYF
TRBJ2-2	-	TRBV5-1	-	TGCGCCAGCAGGATGGAGGGGAACACCGGGGAGCTGTTTTTT	CASRMEGNTGELFF
TRBJ2-7	TRBD1	TRBV19	few	TGTGCCAGTAGTTCGAGTCGACAGGGGGCCTCCTACGAGCAGTACTTC	CASSSSRQGASYEQYF
TRBJ1-2	-	TRBV9	-	TGTGCCAGCAGCGCCGGGACAAATAACGGCTACACCTTC	CASSAGTNNGYTF
TRBJ2-7	TRBD2	TRBV28	-	TGTGCCAGCAGCCTACCCGGGACTAGCGGGGGGTTCAGCTCCTACGAGCAGTACTTC	CASSLPGTSGGFSSYEQYF
TRBJ1-1	-	TRBV28	-	TGTGCCAGCAGTCCCCTGGGCCAGAACACTGAAGCTTTCTTT	CASSPLGQNTEAFF
TRBJ2-3	TRBD2	TRBV10-3	-	TGTGCCATCAGCGCTAGCGGGGTCACAGATACGCAGTATTTT	CAISASGVTDTQYF
TRBJ2-1	TRBD1	TRBV5-4	-	TGTGCCAGCAGCACTCGGGACAGGGGTGAGCAGTTCTTC	CASSTRDRGEQFF
TRBJ1-5	-	TRBV6-1	-	TGTGCCAGCGGAGACCTAAATCAGCCCCAGCATTTT	CASGDLNQPQHF
TRBJ1-5	-	TRBV18	-	TGTGCCAGCTCCGCCCCCGGACACACTAGCAATCAGCCCCAGCATTTT	CASSAPGHTSNQPQHF
TRBJ2-2	TRBD2	TRBV2	-	TGTGCCAGCAGTTCTACTAGCGGGGGGACCGGGGAGCTGTTTTTT	CASSSTSGGTGELFF
TRBJ1-1	-	TRBV2	once	TGTGCCAGCAGTGTGGGCAGGGTAGCTGAAGCTTTCTTT	CASSVGRVAEAFF
TRBJ1-1	TRBD1	TRBV6-5	-	TGTGCCAGCAGTTACTCCCAGGGGGACACTGAAGCTTTCTTT	CASSYSQGDTEAFF
TRBJ1-1	-	TRBV5-1	-	TGCGCCAGCAGCTTAAAAACAGAGCTTACTGGAACTGAAGCTTTCTTT	CASSLKTELTGTEAFF
TRBJ2-1	TRBD2	TRBV29-1	-	TGCAGCGTTGCCCCCCAGGGACTAGCCACCTACAATGAGCAGTTCTTC	CSVAPQGLATYNEQFF
TRBJ1-3	TRBD1	TRBV5-1	-	TGCGCCAGCAGCCTCCGGCTTACCGGGACAGGGTCCGGAAACACCATATATTTT	CASSLRLTGTGSGNTIYF
TRBJ2-3	-	TRBV6-1	-	TGTGCCAGTCTTGGCACAGATACGCAGTATTTT	CASLGTDTQYF
TRBJ2-1	TRBD1	TRBV18	once	TGTGCCAGCTCACCATTGACAGGGGGCTCCTACAATGAGCAGTTCTTC	CASSPLTGGSYNEQFF
TRBJ1-4	-	TRBV27	-	TGTGCCAGCAGGGGCGGGGTAAGCGGTGAAAAACTGTTTTTT	CASRGGVSGEKLFF
TRBJ1-5	-	TRBV7-6	-	TGTGCCAGCAGCTTAGCGCCGGCGGGGGAGCAGCCCCAGCATTTT	CASSLAPAGEQPQHF
TRBJ2-7	TRBD2	TRBV6-6	-	TGTGCCAGCAGTTATCCCCAAGCGGGGGGGCCACACGAGCAGTACTTC	CASSYPQAGGPHEQYF
TRBJ2-1	TRBD2	TRBV4-1	once	TGCGCCAGCAGCCAAGCTCGGGGACTAGCGGGATACAATGAGCAGTTCTTC	CASSQARGLAGYNEQFF
TRBJ2-3	TRBD2	TRBV7-9	-	TGTGCCAGCAGTCAAACGGCGGGAGCGGTAGATACGCAGTATTTT	CASSQTAGAVDTQYF
TRBJ2-5	TRBD1	TRBV10-3	once	TGTGCCATCAGTGGACGGACAGGGGGGGAAGAGACCCAGTACTTC	CAISGRTGGEETQYF
TRBJ2-5	-	TRBV27	-	TGTGCCAGCAGTGCTGACAGCCACCCAGAGACCCAGTACTTC	CASSADSHPETQYF
TRBJ1-1	TRBD1	TRBV7-9	-	TGTGCCAGCAACACACCGACAGGGGAGTGGACTGAAGCTTTCTTT	CASNTPTGEWTEAFF
TRBJ2-5	-	TRBV28	-	TGTGCCAGCAACATCATAGGCGGCAACCAGTACTTC	CASNIIGGNQYF
TRBJ2-3	TRBD2	TRBV6-4	-	TGTGCCAGCAGTGATCAGACTAGCGGGAGGGCCTCCCCGCAGTATTTT	CASSDQTSGRASPQYF
TRBJ2-7	TRBD2	TRBV27	once	TGTGCCAGCAGTTTATCGGGAGGGAGCTCCTACGAGCAGTACTTC	CASSLSGGSSYEQYF